This T cell receptor beta chain appears in the sequencing data of a study of blood T cell repertoires in COVID-19 (dated by TCRdb to between 2020 and 2021). Broadly, across the study: Collaborator samples came from the United States, Italy and Spain and covered acute and convalescent phases of COVID-19. The prospective study material was composed of cDNA or gDNA derived from T cells, B-cell-depleted T cells, or PBMCs. Deeply sampled blood TCRbeta repertoires from subjects exposed to, actively infected with, or recovered from COVID-19 were included in the dataset. The repertoires were released in a freely available public database meant as a resource for research on the immune response to SARS-CoV-2. Samples came from the ongoing ImmuneRACE study (first 160 participants) plus 1,254 subjects from 6 global collaborators. A de-identified subject ID, COVID-19 status, age in years and sex were almost always included in the sample metadata. Where HLA class I and class II types were available, the types were taken from metadata supplied by the sample provider, not from assay-based typing. The research as a whole found: Clinical and demographic metadata were provided uncurated, with the amount varying by source and participant.

Each collaborating institution followed its own protocols to collect whole blood in K2EDTA tubes. For TCRbeta analysis, collaborator samples were shipped as frozen whole blood, as isolated PBMCs, or as DNA extracted from either sample type. TCRbeta CDR3 regions were amplified from genomic DNA using the immunoSEQ Assay, a bias-controlled multiplex PCR. The published analysis was carried out like this. The number of nucleated cells in each sample was estimated from the amplification of reference gene primers within the assay. To quantify the absolute abundance of each unique TCRbeta CDR3 rearrangement, sequence reads were collapsed and filtered. Productive Simpson clonality was computed per sample as the square root of Simpson's diversity index over productive rearrangements. In its TCRdb copy, this immuneACCESS table keeps in-frame sequences only and misses some clones. Where compared with another copy, unresolved V genes explain less than half of these, and the others have no known cause. For V, J and clone size, that table is used; D and trimming come from the DNA. This sample has about 35,000 clones in its table, and more than 80% of those were observed once. The ten largest clonotypes hold more than 40% of the sample.

Worth noting for this clone: This clone's antigen is unknown. Within one base of it there is no much larger clone, and no base qualities were kept.

In the germline V gene, CDR1 corresponds to SGHRS and CDR2 to YFSETQ. V is cut by 0 bases and J by 1 base, and the space between the germline ends is 12 bases. The CDR3 measures 16 amino acids from cysteine to phenylalanine. CDR3 DNA is the only sequence kept; it has 48 bases, read in frame from the first base. Here the chain combines TRBV5-1 and TRBJ2-3; the D segment cannot be called with confidence. Sequences were obtained from peripheral blood. The TCR originated in a man in his fifties or sixties with active or convalescent COVID-19. Here is the DNA: TGCGCCAGCAGCTTGGGTAGCACTACGGGCACAGATACGCAGTATTTT. Its product reads: CASSLGSTTGTDTQYF.